The T cell receptor beta chain under discussion was sequenced for a study of tumor-infiltrating lymphocytes in primary liver carcinoma. Looking at the study overall: Regardless of tissue type, samples showed similar yields of roughly 3.5 to 7.5 million productive TCRbeta reads.

Per the germline V gene, CDR1 is SGHAT and CDR2 is FQNNGV. The length of the CDR3 is 13 amino acids, counting both ends. As concerns this clonotype: Because it lacks the conserved phenylalanine or tryptophan at the end, this CDR3 is likely a read error. The limits of the CDR3 on the DNA are not certain, so only TCRdb's listed CDR3 is given.

Co-extraction yielded RNA and DNA from 20-30 mg of unsorted bulk tissue. The input was about 500 ng total RNA; TCR beta cDNA was made from it with a constant-region primer. Library construction for TCR beta comprised three nested multiplex PCR rounds performed with slightly modified ARM-PCR. Amplification in the first two PCR rounds was performed using TRBV1-TRBV30 forward primers and a C-beta reverse primer for about 10 cycles each. TCRdb reprocessed the multiplex PCR reads with MiXCR, giving one entry per CDR3 protein. The sample lists approximately 99,000 distinct CDR3 sequences, roughly 69% occurring once.

Sequencing was performed on liver tumor tissue from sampling region 5. As to subset: tumor region T5, tumor centre. V is TRBV11-2 and J is TRBJ2-3. This TCR came from an older woman with primary liver carcinoma and hepatitis B virus infection. The CDR3 spells CASILDRGDTQYL.